These 27 T cell receptor beta chains originate from one sample sequenced in a study of shared clonotypes between healthy human individuals (TCRdb year 2020). For the CD8 naive samples, CD45RO-negative cells were positively selected for CCR7, yielding a CD45RA+CCR7+ population from which TemRA cells were excluded. Libraries were built with the immunoSEQ multiplex PCR assay. TCRdb re-hosts the immuneACCESS table, in-frame sequences only. Its copies lack some clones; in the studies checked, an unresolved V gene accounts for under half of them, and the cause for the rest is not known. This sample is represented by about 800,000 clones; 90% to 97% of them were singletons. The ten most abundant clones make up about 0.25% of the sample. The sequencing input was naive CD8+ T cells sorted from blood. Read against the paper, the sample's cell subset or site label means: CD45RA+CCR7+. The receptors originated from a man between 25 and 39 years old in good health.

The V and J genes are TRBV7-6 and TRBJ1-5; tentatively, D is TRBD1 (5 bases). The germline gives CDR1 SGHVS, CDR2 FNYEAQ. Deletions cut 1 base from V and 1 base from J, with 14 bases between. This CDR3 has 17 amino acids. CDR3 sequence reads: CASSLGWGPSSNQPQHF. The CDR3 DNA follows: TGTGCCAGCAGCTTAGGCTGGGGCCCGTCGAGCAATCAGCCCCAGCATTTT. Supplemented by reference TRBV7-6 and TRBJ1-5, the full variable domain reads GAGVSQSPRYKVTKRGQDVALRCDPISGHVSLYWYRQALGQGPEFLTYFNYEAQQDKSGLPNDRFSAERPEGSISTLTIQRTEQRDSAMYRCASSLGWGPSSNQPQHFGDGTRLSIL.

The rearrangement uses TRBV28 and TRBJ2-4; 9 positions agree with TRBD2. This CDR3 comprises 14 residues. Germline values: CDR1 MDHEN, CDR2 SYDVKM. The V gene end was trimmed by 2 bases and the J gene end by 8 bases; junction bases not matched to a gene: 4. The CDR3 region is CASSLLAGIDIQYF. CDR3 nucleotides: TGTGCCAGCAGTTTACTAGCGGGAATAGACATTCAGTACTTC.

J is TRBJ2-1 and V is TRBV7-2; D tentatively fits TRBD1 or TRBD2 (5 bases each). The germline V gene has CDR1 SGHTA and CDR2 FQGNSA. V was clipped by 3 bases and J by 7 bases, with 16 bases between them. The length of the CDR3 is 15 residues. The DNA of the CDR3 is TGTGCCAGCAGCTTCACGGGACGGTACGTAAATGAGCAGTTCTTC. Residues: CASSFTGRYVNEQFF.

The CDR3 sequence: CASRNPGAAGDEKLFF. CDR3 bases: TGTGCCAGCAGGAACCCGGGCGCGGCTGGGGACGAAAAACTGTTTTTT. This sequence joins TRBV9 and TRBJ1-4; D possibly corresponds to TRBD1 (5 bases). Trimming stripped 5 bases from V and 8 bases from J, with 22 bases between. Germline loops: CDR1 SGDLS, CDR2 YYNGEE. This CDR3 has 16 residues. The entire variable domain, with the rest obtained from reference TRBV9 and TRBJ1-4, is as follows: DSGVTQTPKHLITATGQRVTLRCSPRSGDLSVYWYQQSLDQGLQFLIQYYNGEERAKGNILERFSAQQFPDLHSELNLSSLELGDSALYFCASRNPGAAGDEKLFFGSGTQLSVL.

The chain is built from TRBV7-2 and TRBJ2-2, with 7 bases lining up with TRBD1. Germline V CDR1 and CDR2: SGHTA, FQGNSA. The CDR3 runs to 16 residues. Trimming cost V 5 bases and J 3 bases; bases outside gene matches: 9. The CDR3 loop reads CASSPSGTEYTGELFF. CDR3 nucleotides: TGTGCCAGCAGCCCATCCGGGACAGAGTACACCGGGGAGCTGTTTTTT.

This rearrangement joins TRBV9 to TRBJ1-1, with 7 nucleotides matching TRBD1. After removal of 4 bases from V and 0 bases from J, the junction contained 15 bases not matched to a gene. CDR3 length: 18 amino acids. CDR1 and CDR2 (germline): SGDLS, YYNGEE. In nucleotides, the CDR3 is TGTGCCAGCAGCTCTCGGGACAGCCTTAACCTAATGAACACTGAAGCTTTCTTT. It translates to CASSSRDSLNLMNTEAFF.

The chain employs TRBV9 and TRBJ2-3; 8 bases match TRBD2. The V gene end was trimmed by 1 base and the J gene end by 5 bases; junction bases not matched to a gene: 12. The CDR3 sequence is 17 residues long. The germline V gene encodes CDR1 SGDLS and CDR2 YYNGEE. The CDR3 nucleotides read TGTGCCAGCAGCGTAAAAGATCGCGGGAGGCAGGAAGATACGCAGTATTTT. This translates into CASSVKDRGRQEDTQYF.

CDR3 DNA: TGTGCCAGCAGCACGGCGACTTTCTACGAGCAGTACTTC. This gives the protein CASSTATFYEQYF. This chain links TRBV14 with TRBJ2-7; D ambiguous. The V end lost 5 bases, the J end lost 3 bases, and 11 bases lay between the germline ends. Germline V gene lookup returns CDR1 SGHDN and CDR2 FVKESK. There are 13 residues in the CDR3.

V usage is TRBV9 and J usage is TRBJ1-2; TRBD1 agrees at 9 bases. This CDR3 contains 17 residues. Germline-derived CDR1 and CDR2 are SGDLS and YYNGEE. V lost 5 bases, J lost 7 bases, and 18 bases stayed unmatched. CDR3: CASSTLGTGPRSTGYTF. Written as DNA, the CDR3 is TGTGCCAGCAGTACCCTAGGGACAGGGCCTCGGAGTACTGGCTACACCTTC.

J is TRBJ2-7 and V is TRBV28; the D gene is possibly TRBD1 (6 bases). CDR3 length: 16 amino acids. V was pared by 6 bases and J by 0 bases, with 18 bases between. Germline V lookup: CDR1 MDHEN, CDR2 SYDVKM. This chain's CDR3 is CASRTPETGNSYEQYF. The CDR3, as DNA: TGTGCCAGCAGGACTCCGGAGACAGGCAACTCCTACGAGCAGTACTTC.

The chain carries TRBV2 and TRBJ2-7; D is unresolved. Per germline, CDR1 SNHLY and CDR2 FYNNEI. The CDR3 runs to 12 residues. Trimming pared 2 bases from V and 6 bases from J, leaving 8 bases between. The CDR3 DNA reads TGTGCCAGCAGTGAAAGTCTCGGCGAGCAGTACTTC. It is translated as CASSESLGEQYF.

The chain uses TRBV9 and TRBJ2-3; 8 positions match TRBD2. From germline, CDR1 is SGDLS and CDR2 YYNGEE. The junction had 4 bases not matched to a gene; V was cut back by 4 bases and J by 0 bases. The CDR3 covers 15 residues. CDR3 region: CASSPIAGSTDTQYF. The CDR3 nucleotides read TGTGCCAGCAGCCCAATAGCGGGGAGCACAGATACGCAGTATTTT.

V gene TRBV4-1 combines with J gene TRBJ2-2; D may match TRBD1 or TRBD2 (5 bases each). In germline, CDR1 is MGHRA, CDR2 YSYEKL. The CDR3 length is 14 residues. V was cut by 5 bases and J by 3 bases, with 10 bases left in between. CDR3 DNA: TGCGCCAGCAGCGAACTGGGGGACACCGGGGAGCTGTTTTTT. This sequence encodes CASSELGDTGELFF.

On this clone itself: This CDR3 is also generated by other DNA sequences in the sample. This chain joins TRBV27 and TRBJ2-1; TRBD1 agrees at 7 bases. The CDR3 is made up of 14 amino acids. Germline CDR1 reads MNHEY; CDR2 reads SMNVEV (reference sequence). After removal of 6 bases from V and 2 bases from J, the junction contained 4 bases not matched to a gene. The CDR3 DNA sequence: TGTGCCAGCAGCTTGGACAGGACCTACAATGAGCAGTTCTTC. Amino acids: CASSLDRTYNEQFF.

The chain has TRBV28 and TRBJ1-4; no clear D. The length of the CDR3 is 15 residues. CDR1 is MDHEN, CDR2 SYDVKM, per germline. V lost 5 bases to trimming and J lost 3 bases, with 13 bases between them. The CDR3, as DNA: TGTGCCAGCAGTCCCGGAACGGATGCTAATGAAAAACTGTTTTTT. Protein sequence: CASSPGTDANEKLFF.

The chain employs TRBV4-1 and TRBJ2-3, with 8 bases aligning to TRBD2. Germline values: CDR1 MGHRA, CDR2 YSYEKL. The CDR3 covers 18 residues. The trim removed 0 bases at V and 5 bases at J, leaving 13 bases unmatched. The CDR3: CASSQDLVSGASIDTQYF. The CDR3 DNA reads as TGCGCCAGCAGCCAAGATCTAGTTAGCGGGGCCTCGATAGATACGCAGTATTTT.

This chain links TRBV5-5 with TRBJ1-5, with 7 bases identical to TRBD1. Looked up from germline, CDR1 is SGHKS and CDR2 is YYEKEE (reference sequence). The CDR3 is made up of 16 amino acids. The ends lost 4 bases at V and 1 base at J; junction bases unmatched: 8. The CDR3 sequence: CASSADRVRSNQPQHF. The CDR3 nucleotides are TGTGCCAGCAGCGCTGACAGGGTGAGGAGCAATCAGCCCCAGCATTTT.

This chain links TRBV5-4 with TRBJ1-2; the match to TRBD1 covers 7 bases. With V trimmed by 7 bases and J by 7 bases, 19 bases remained unmatched. Germline V gene sequence: CDR1 SGHNT, CDR2 YYREEE (reference sequence). The CDR3 runs 16 residues. CDR3 in amino acids: CASSEGDRVPYFGYTF. CDR3 nucleotide sequence: TGTGCCAGCTCAGAGGGAGACAGGGTCCCTTATTTTGGCTACACCTTC.

This chain links TRBV6-9 with TRBJ2-7; D is unresolved. This CDR3 contains 11 residues. From germline, CDR1 is MNHGY and CDR2 SVAAGI. V shed 8 bases and J shed 3 bases, with 8 bases lying between them. The CDR3 loop is CASGENYEQYF. CDR3 bases: TGTGCCAGCGGCGAAAACTACGAGCAGTACTTC.

The chain couples TRBV18 to TRBJ2-5; D is perhaps TRBD1 or TRBD2 (5 bases each). The CDR3 has 13 amino acids. Germline CDR1 is KGHSH and CDR2 is LQKENI. V was cut by 4 bases and J by 3 bases, with 9 bases left in between. CDR3 protein: CASSQGSEETQYF. CDR3 sequence (DNA): TGTGCCAGCTCACAGGGGAGCGAAGAGACCCAGTACTTC.

CDR3 in amino acids: CASSWHSQVADTQYF. In nucleotides, the CDR3 is TGTGCCAGCAGCTGGCACTCCCAAGTGGCAGATACGCAGTATTTT. This chain uses TRBV27 with TRBJ2-3; the D is unclear. In germline, CDR1 is MNHEY, CDR2 SMNVEV (reference sequence). The CDR3 is 15 residues long. V was shortened by 6 bases and J by 4 bases, with 17 bases between the two germline ends.

This clone was found once. This chain joins TRBV7-6 and TRBJ1-5, with no clear D. Trimming shortened V by 1 base and J by 6 bases, and 10 bases separated the two germline ends. This CDR3 has 14 amino acids. Germline V gives CDR1 SGHVS, CDR2 FNYEAQ. The DNA of the CDR3 is TGTGCCAGCAGCTTAGATCCTGGGAGTCAGCCCCAGCATTTT. Its translation: CASSLDPGSQPQHF.

The sample holds one count of this clone. The CDR3: CASSQGTASLPGVGSYEQYF. In DNA form, the CDR3 reads TGTGCCAGCAGCCAAGGGACGGCTAGCTTACCCGGTGTCGGGTCCTACGAGCAGTACTTC. The chain is built from TRBV14 and TRBJ2-7; a possible D gene is TRBD2 (5 bases). V dropped 1 base and J dropped 1 base, with 26 bases sitting between them. CDR1 SGHDN and CDR2 FVKESK come from the germline V gene. There are 20 residues in the CDR3.

The rearrangement joins TRBV4-1 to TRBJ2-5; D gene ambiguous. The CDR3 length is 13 residues. Deletions cut 2 bases from V and 5 bases from J, with 9 bases between. Germline CDR1 is MGHRA and CDR2 is YSYEKL. The CDR3 loop is CASSQTPMETQYF. The CDR3 bases are TGCGCCAGCAGCCAAACACCTATGGAGACCCAGTACTTC.

The CDR3 here is CASNDMGEQYF. CDR3 DNA sequence: TGCGCCAGCAACGATATGGGCGAGCAGTACTTC. V is TRBV10-2 and J is TRBJ2-7; D remains unclear. Trimming left V 7 bases short and J 6 bases short, with 10 bases between. This CDR3 has 11 residues. In germline, CDR1 is WSHSY, CDR2 SAAADI.

V usage is TRBV6-6 and J usage is TRBJ1-1; D possibly corresponds to TRBD1 (5 bases). Germline CDR1 and CDR2: MNHNY and SVGAGI (reference sequence). Trimming left V 8 bases short and J 0 bases short, with 13 bases between. The CDR3 covers 14 residues. The CDR3 region has the DNA TGTGCCAGCGAACCAGACAGCATGAACACTGAAGCTTTCTTT. Its translation: CASEPDSMNTEAFF.

The CDR3 DNA follows: TGTGCCAGCAGCTTAGAACAGGGTTCCTACGAGCAGTACTTC. Its protein product is CASSLEQGSYEQYF. V and J are TRBV7-2 and TRBJ2-7; tentative D call: TRBD1 (6 bases). Germline loops: CDR1 SGHTA, CDR2 FQGNSA. Trimming shortened V by 1 base and J by 1 base, and 8 bases separated the two germline ends. The CDR3 is 14 amino acids.